A single sample gave rise to the 6 T cell receptor beta chains below, sequenced in a study of blood T cell repertoires in COVID-19. TCRdb's table, derived via immunoSEQ multiplex PCR, lists solely in-frame clones and lacks some. Of 50,000 or so clones in the sample, 80% to 95% are singletons; the top ten hold approximately 15%. Sequencing was performed on peripheral blood. The source is a human donor with active COVID-19. The donor label of this sample is uncertain.

The rearrangement joins TRBV4-1 to TRBJ2-5; 10 bases are shared with TRBD1. CDR1 is MGHRA and CDR2 is YSYEKL in the germline V gene. This CDR3 contains 15 residues. V was pared by 4 bases and J by 5 bases, with 7 bases of the junction left unmatched. The CDR3 reads CASSLLTGGTETQYF. For the CDR3, the DNA is TGCGCCAGCAGCCTTCTGACAGGGGGCACCGAGACCCAGTACTTC.

The rearrangement links TRBV18 to TRBJ1-1; possibly TRBD1 for D (6 bases). The CDR3 is 15 residues long. Trimming took 10 bases from V and 3 from J, leaving 21 bases between them. Germline assignment: CDR1 KGHSH and CDR2 LQKENI. The CDR3 spells CATTPGNRADTEAFF. The CDR3 bases are TGTGCCACTACACCGGGGAACAGGGCGGACACTGAAGCTTTCTTT.

The chain joins TRBV7-2 to TRBJ2-7; the match to TRBD2 covers 11 bases. The CDR3 loop spans 15 amino acids. Trimming at V came to 5 bases and at J to 3 bases, leaving 6 bases not matched to a gene. The germline V gene has CDR1 SGHTA and CDR2 FQGNSA. The DNA for the CDR3 is TGTGCCAGCAGCGATTGGACTAGCGGGCTCTACGAGCAGTACTTC. Amino acid sequence: CASSDWTSGLYEQYF.

This clone was detected once. This chain links TRBV10-3 with TRBJ2-2; 7 positions match TRBD1. Germline values: CDR1 ENHRY, CDR2 SYGVKD. V lost 1 base and J lost 7; bases outside the gene matches: 6. This CDR3 contains 15 residues. CDR3 nucleotides: TGTGCCATCAGTGAGTGGGACAGCCAGGGCGGGGAGCTGTTTTTT. Translated: CAISEWDSQGGELFF.

DNA of the CDR3: TGTGCCAGCAGTGCCACAGGGGCTCCGAGCGATGAGCAGTTCTTC. Translated, it gives CASSATGAPSDEQFF. The chain uses TRBV6-4 and TRBJ2-1, with 7 bases fitting TRBD1. The CDR3 spans 15 residues. The germline V gene has CDR1 MRHNA and CDR2 SNTAGT. V was clipped by 4 bases and J by 8 bases; unmatched bases: 11.

This chain uses TRBV27 with TRBJ2-1; the match to TRBD2 covers 11 bases. The CDR3 has 15 amino acids. CDR1 and CDR2 from the germline V gene are MNHEY and SMNVEV (reference sequence). With V trimmed by 2 bases and J by 10 bases, 7 bases remained unmatched. CDR3 sequence (DNA): TGTGCCAGCAGTTTAGATAGCGGGAGGGCAAAGGAGCAGTTCTTC. Translation: CASSLDSGRAKEQFF.